These T cell receptor beta chains were read from a single sample in a study of blood T cell repertoires in COVID-19. Data came from immunoSEQ multiplex PCR; TCRdb stores just in-frame clones and leaves some out. The sample contains under 150,000 clones, 65% to 90% of which appear only once. What was sequenced was peripheral blood. The receptors come from a man aged 80 or over with acute or convalescent COVID-19. CDR3s include the opening cysteine and the closing phenylalanine or tryptophan. The D gene is left open where the match is weak. Expanded clones get a size class; other rows say once, few or many, or leave the size out.

cdr3_nt | cdr3_aa | j_call | v_call | d_call | cdr3_length | clone_size
TGTGCCAGTAGCCCAGCGGGGGAAGCTAACTATGGCTACACCTTC | CASSPAGEANYGYTF | TRBJ1-2 | TRBV19 | . | 15 | .
TGTGCCAGCAGCCCCCTCCGGTTGGATACGCAGTATTTT | CASSPLRLDTQYF | TRBJ2-3 | TRBV12-3/TRBV12-4 | . | 13 | .
TGCAGCGGTAAGGACAGGGGGCTTTATACTGAAGCTTTCTTT | CSGKDRGLYTEAFF | TRBJ1-1 | TRBV29-1 | TRBD1 | 14 | .
TGTGCCACCAGTGACGCCCGGGACAGGGCTTACAATGAGCAGTTCTTC | CATSDARDRAYNEQFF | TRBJ2-1 | TRBV24-1 | TRBD1 | 16 | .
TGTGCCAGCAGTTTGGGACAGGTGGAGACCCAGTACTTC | CASSLGQVETQYF | TRBJ2-5 | TRBV27 | TRBD1 | 13 | .
TGTGCCAGCAGCCCCTCACAGGGTAGCACTGAAGCTTTCTTT | CASSPSQGSTEAFF | TRBJ1-1 | TRBV7-3 | . | 14 | .
TGTGCCAGCAGTGAGTCAGATTATGGCTACACCTTC | CASSESDYGYTF | TRBJ1-2 | TRBV2 | . | 12 | .
TGTGCCTGGAGCCACACAGGGAGAGGAGAGCAGTACTTC | CAWSHTGRGEQYF | TRBJ2-7 | TRBV30 | . | 13 | .
TGTGCCAGCAGCCAAGCAATGACAGAAAATTCACCCCTCCACTTT | CASSQAMTENSPLHF | TRBJ1-6 | TRBV3-1/TRBV3-2 | . | 15 | .
TGCGCCAGCAGCTTGGGACCGGGACAGACGAACACCGGGGAGCTGTTTTTT | CASSLGPGQTNTGELFF | TRBJ2-2 | TRBV5-1 | TRBD1 | 17 | few
TGTGCCGCTAAACAGGAATCTAGCACAGATACGCAGTATTTT | CAAKQESSTDTQYF | TRBJ2-3 | TRBV10-3 | . | 14 | .
TGTGCCAGCAGACTACAGGGTGGTGGCTACACCTTC | CASRLQGGGYTF | TRBJ1-2 | TRBV12-3/TRBV12-4 | . | 12 | few
TGTGCCAGCAGCTTGGTAGGTCCCGGGAGAGAGACCCAGTACTTC | CASSLVGPGRETQYF | TRBJ2-5 | TRBV5-6 | . | 15 | .
TGTGCCAGCAGCTTAAGTCCAGAAAGAAATCAGCCCCAGCATTTT | CASSLSPERNQPQHF | TRBJ1-5 | TRBV7-6 | . | 15 | few
TGTGCCAGTAAAGCAGGAGGCTATAGCAATCAGCCCCAGCATTTT | CASKAGGYSNQPQHF | TRBJ1-5 | TRBV19 | . | 15 | once
TGTGCCAGCAGTCGACAGGGTGGTCAGCCCCAGCATTTT | CASSRQGGQPQHF | TRBJ1-5 | TRBV6-5 | TRBD1 | 13 | .
TGTGCCAGCAGTTACGGAACAGTCCGCACTGAAGCTTTCTTT | CASSYGTVRTEAFF | TRBJ1-1 | TRBV6-2/TRBV6-3 | . | 14 | .
TGTGCCAGCAGTGAAGCCAGGTCCGGGGTCGAGCAGTACTTC | CASSEARSGVEQYF | TRBJ2-7 | TRBV2 | . | 14 | .
TGTGCCAGCAGTGGTAGTCAGACTAGCGGGAGTCTCTACGAGCAGTACTTC | CASSGSQTSGSLYEQYF | TRBJ2-7 | TRBV6-1 | TRBD2 | 17 | .
TGTGCCTCGGACAATGACTCTGGAAACACCATATATTTT | CASDNDSGNTIYF | TRBJ1-3 | TRBV30 | . | 13 | .
TGTGCCAGCAGCCGTGACAGATCCTACGAGCAGTACTTC | CASSRDRSYEQYF | TRBJ2-7 | TRBV5-6 | . | 13 | .
TGTGCCAGCAGCTGGGGATCGGGGACAGACCGTCAGCCCCAGCATTTT | CASSWGSGTDRQPQHF | TRBJ1-5 | TRBV5-5 | TRBD1 | 16 | .
TGTGCCAGCAGCTACAAGGGACTAGCGGCCTACGAGCAGTACTTC | CASSYKGLAAYEQYF | TRBJ2-7 | TRBV5-8 | TRBD2 | 15 | .
TGTGCCAGCACCCCGGGACAGGGGAGACCGCAACTATACGAGCAGTACTTC | CASTPGQGRPQLYEQYF | TRBJ2-7 | TRBV27 | TRBD1 | 17 | .
TGTGCCAGTACTTCGACAGGGGGCTTGAACTATGGCTACACCTTC | CASTSTGGLNYGYTF | TRBJ1-2 | TRBV19 | TRBD1 | 15 | once
TGTGCCAGCGCCCGAGGTCCCGGGACTAGAGAGTTCTTC | CASARGPGTREFF | TRBJ2-1 | TRBV6-5 | TRBD2 | 13 | .
TGTGCCAGCAGCCGGACTAGCGGGGGAGCAGATACGCAGTATTTT | CASSRTSGGADTQYF | TRBJ2-3 | TRBV3-1/TRBV3-2 | TRBD2 | 15 | .
TGTGCCAGTAGTACGGGACAGGGGAATCAGCCCCAGCATTTT | CASSTGQGNQPQHF | TRBJ1-5 | TRBV19 | TRBD1 | 14 | .
TGTGCCAGCAGCGCGGACTCCTATGGCTACACCTTC | CASSADSYGYTF | TRBJ1-2 | TRBV11-2 | . | 12 | .
TGTGCCAGCAGCTCCAAAGGGACTAGCTCTGCCGAGCAGTACTTC | CASSSKGTSSAEQYF | TRBJ2-7 | TRBV7-9 | TRBD2 | 15 | .
TGTGCTAGTGGTTTGGCAGCGGAGACCCAGTACTTC | CASGLAAETQYF | TRBJ2-5 | TRBV12-5 | . | 12 | .
TGTGCCAGCTCACCGTCGACAGCCTATAATTCACCCCTCCACTTT | CASSPSTAYNSPLHF | TRBJ1-6 | TRBV18 | . | 15 | .
TGCAGCGTTGGCGATGGAACAACTAGCTCCCAGCCCCAGCATTTT | CSVGDGTTSSQPQHF | TRBJ1-5 | TRBV29-1 | . | 15 | .